This TCR beta chain was obtained from a study of response to subunit inactivated influenza vaccine. Study-wide results and caveats: There was a suggestion from the authors that each seasonal influenza vaccination recruits few new T cells.

Trimming removed 2 bases from V and 2 bases from J, with 10 bases in between. This CDR3 comprises 14 residues. Of note for this clonotype: The antigen is not known.

TCRdb ran MiXCR on the RT-PCR reads and lists one entry per CDR3 protein. The repertoire has around 850,000 distinct CDR3 sequences, around 18% of them found once; the top ten carry about a tenth. The receptor was derived from a man in his fifties or sixties who received an inactivated influenza vaccine. The material sequenced was PBMCs from blood, taken roughly 5 days after vaccination. The chain is built from TRBV12-3 or TRBV12-4 and TRBJ2-7, with D possibly being TRBD1 (5 bases). The CDR3, as DNA: TGTGCCAGCAGTTTATTACAGGACGCCTACGAGCAGTACTTC. It yields the protein CASSLLQDAYEQYF.